Sequencing of this TCR beta chain was carried out in a study of T cells in Graves' hyperthyroidism and ophthalmopathy. Study-level results: Ophthalmopathy got predicted by the model a median 6.5 months before its onset.

CDR1 MGHDK and CDR2 SYGVNS come from the germline V gene. There are 16 residues in the CDR3. The J segment lost 8 bases and the V segment lost 5 bases, leaving 12 bases of the junction unmatched. A single count supports this clonotype. What it binds is unknown. Researchers amplified the TCR beta CDR3 regions from RNA transcripts. HTBI primers drove first-round RT-PCR of the TCR CDR3. TCRdb re-called the multiplex PCR reads with MiXCR, one entry per CDR3 protein. The sample records about 95,000 distinct CDR3 sequences, 35% to 50% being singletons. Exclusion of a patient resulted from uncontrolled infection, other autoimmune disease, pregnancy or lactation.

The chain uses TRBV25-1 and TRBJ1-1; 12 bases fit TRBD1. The sequence derives from a young woman with Graves' hyperthyroidism. The sequenced sample was peripheral blood or thyroid tissue (not recorded which). CDR3 in amino acids: CASSSKGGQGALEAFF. CDR3 bases: TGTGCCAGCAGTTCGAAGGGGGGACAGGGGGCACTAGAAGCTTTCTTT.